This T cell receptor beta chain was identified during a study of beta chain bispecific antibodies for T cell cancers. Whole-study context: HPB-ALL carried surface TRBV5-5, while Jurkat carried TRBV12-3. Findings and caveats of the study: In these mixed samples, most targeted TRBV reads derived from the leukemia cell line.

V shed 10 bases and J shed 4 bases, with 16 bases lying between them. The CDR3 contains 14 residues. Germline loops: CDR1 SNHLY, CDR2 FYNNEI. Unique molecular identifier barcodes measured each clonotype's abundance. TCRdb ran MiXCR on the 5' RACE reads and lists one entry per CDR3 protein. The sample has around 8,600 distinct CDR3 sequences, 2% to 2.5% seen once. This clonotype has ten or more counts. Its antigen is as yet unknown. Blood mononuclear cells were expanded for two to three days using either OKT3 anti-CD3 antibody or CD3/CD28 beads. Sequences were derived from T cells from a healthy donor cultured with Jurkat leukemia cells, sampled from a culture containing an anti-CD19 bispecific antibody. The clonotype originates from a human donor in good health. Some clones in this sample may be carry-over from other donors' samples. The genes are TRBV2 and TRBJ1-4; possible D gene TRBD1, 6 bases. The CDR3: CATRWEGDNEKLFF. DNA of the CDR3: TGTGCCACCCGATGGGAGGGGGATAATGAAAAACTGTTTTTT.